Following are 11 T cell receptor beta chains from one sample sequenced in a study of blood T cells in healthy people across ages. PCR was performed a second time for about 7 to 12 cycles using a sample-barcoded 5' primer and a J-beta primer mix. From the 5' RACE reads, TCRdb called clonotypes with MiXCR, one entry per CDR3 protein. The sample records around 1,700,000 distinct CDR3 sequences, roughly 27% being singletons. Sequences were obtained from blood. These receptors all stem from a young woman in good health.

At least ten counts were recorded for this clonotype. J is TRBJ2-7 and V is TRBV7-2; 9 nucleotides line up with TRBD1. J gave up 4 bases and V 6 bases, and 10 bases lay outside the gene matches. Germline V CDR1 and CDR2: SGHTA, FQGNSA. The CDR3 loop spans 15 amino acids. The CDR3 sequence is CASRSPGQGIYEQYF. Written as DNA, the CDR3 is TGTGCCAGCAGAAGTCCGGGACAGGGAATTTACGAGCAGTACTTC.

This clonotype has more than one count but fewer than ten. The chain employs TRBV29-1 and TRBJ1-2; 7 bases match TRBD1. The junction had 9 bases not matched to a gene; V was cut back by 6 bases and J by 5 bases. This CDR3 is 13 amino acids long. CDR1 is SQVTM, CDR2 ANQGSEA, per germline. The CDR3 is CSVQTGTVYGYTF. CDR3 sequence (DNA): TGCAGCGTCCAAACCGGGACAGTTTATGGCTACACCTTC.

The chain links TRBV15 to TRBJ2-7; a possible D gene is TRBD1 (6 bases). Trimming left V 4 bases short and J 5 bases short, with 12 bases between. CDR1 and CDR2 from the germline V gene are LNHNV and YYDKDF (reference sequence). This CDR3 is built from 13 residues. CDR3 bases: TGTGCCACCAGCACAGGGGTTTTGGACGAGCAGTACTTC. Translation gives CATSTGVLDEQYF.

This chain uses TRBV5-1 with TRBJ2-2, with D perhaps matching TRBD1 (5 bases). Deletions cut 7 bases from V and 0 bases from J, with 16 bases between. CDR1 is SGHRS, CDR2 YFSETQ, per germline. This CDR3 is built from 16 residues. The CDR3, as DNA: TGCGCCAGCCGACCGGAGACAGTAACGAACACCGGGGAGCTGTTTTTT. Protein product: CASRPETVTNTGELFF.

Comment on this clonotype: A read error is possible here, since a much larger clone lies one base away. This sequence joins TRBV9 and TRBJ2-1; 12 bases agree with TRBD2. Germline V gene sequence: CDR1 SGDLS, CDR2 YYNGEE. This CDR3 is built from 16 residues. The CDR3 DNA reads TGTGCCAGCAGCGTCGGAACTAGCGGGGGGCAAAATGAGCACTTCTTC. It translates to CASSVGTSGGQNEHFF.

This clonotype was seen more than once but under ten times. V and J are TRBV6-2 or TRBV6-3 and TRBJ2-1; 11 nucleotides align to TRBD1. The V gene's germline CDR1 is MNHEY and CDR2 SVGEGT. The CDR3 has 13 residues. Trimming cost V 9 bases and J 6 bases; bases outside gene matches: 4. This CDR3 reads CASVGTGGNEQFF. Written as DNA, the CDR3 is TGTGCCAGTGTAGGGACAGGGGGCAATGAGCAGTTCTTC.

This clonotype occurred a few times. The chain joins TRBV27 to TRBJ2-1, with TRBD2 matching over 8 bases. From germline, CDR1 is MNHEY and CDR2 SMNVEV (reference sequence). The CDR3 is 17 residues long. V shed 4 bases and J 10 bases; nucleotides not matched to a gene: 18. CDR3 nucleotide sequence: TGTGCCAGCAGTTCCCTCCCCGGGACTAGACCCACCATGGAGCAGTTCTTC. As protein: CASSSLPGTRPTMEQFF.

This sequence joins TRBV6-6 and TRBJ1-2; TRBD1 matches at 8 bases. CDR3 length equals 16 residues. Germline V gives CDR1 MNHNY, CDR2 SVGAGI (reference sequence). V gave up 0 bases and J gave up 4 bases; unmatched junction bases: 7. The CDR3 spells CASSYSGQGPGYGYTF. In DNA form, the CDR3 reads TGTGCCAGCAGTTACTCAGGACAGGGCCCAGGCTATGGCTACACCTTC.

This chain joins TRBV11-2 and TRBJ1-4; weak D call: TRBD1 (5 bases). CDR1 SGHAT and CDR2 FQNNGV come from the germline V gene. The CDR3 totals 16 residues. The V and J ends lost 1 base and 2 bases respectively, with 11 bases between them. Here the CDR3 reads CASSLGSGLTNEKLFF. The CDR3 DNA reads as TGTGCCAGCAGCTTAGGATCAGGGCTTACTAATGAAAAACTGTTTTTT.

The sample holds a few counts of this clonotype. The CDR3 reads CASSYSGGVQPQHF. The CDR3 DNA sequence: TGTGCCAGCAGTTACTCGGGAGGAGTTCAGCCCCAGCATTTT. The V gene is TRBV6-2 or TRBV6-3, the J gene TRBJ1-5; D gene ambiguous. The CDR3 runs to 14 residues. Germline V lookup: CDR1 MNHEY, CDR2 SVGEGT. V lost 0 bases and J lost 6, with 9 bases in between.

The rearrangement links TRBV9 to TRBJ2-1; 10 bases are a match to TRBD2. Germline CDR1 and CDR2: SGDLS and YYNGEE. V was clipped by 2 bases and J by 6 bases; unmatched bases: 8. The CDR3 is 16 residues long. The CDR3, as DNA: TGTGCCAGCAGCGTCTCACTAGCGGGGAATGGCAATGAGCAGTTCTTC. It specifies CASSVSLAGNGNEQFF.